These 19 T cell receptor beta chains share one sample of origin, sequenced in a study of blood T cell repertoires in COVID-19. The data were produced by immunoSEQ multiplex PCR, yet TCRdb's version contains in-frame clones alone and is incomplete. The sample contains tens of thousands of clones, around four fifths of which appear only once. The specimen sequenced was peripheral blood. All receptors come from a woman in her forties or fifties with acute or convalescent COVID-19.

This clone was seen a few times. The chain employs TRBV11-2 and TRBJ1-2; 8 bases match TRBD1. Germline lookup yields CDR1 SGHAT and CDR2 FQNNGV. The CDR3 sequence is 16 residues long. After removal of 7 bases from V and 5 bases from J, the junction contained 15 bases not matched to a gene. CDR3 in amino acids: CASNPVRFWTGYGYTF. CDR3 DNA sequence: TGTGCCAGCAACCCCGTGAGGTTTTGGACAGGGTATGGCTACACCTTC.

The chain carries TRBV5-6 and TRBJ1-2; D is unclear. Germline V gene data show CDR1 as SGHDT and CDR2 as YYEEEE. V shed 6 bases and J shed 5 bases, with 11 bases lying between them. The length of the CDR3 is 12 residues. CDR3 DNA: TGTGCCAGCAACACAGCACGGTATGGCTACACCTTC. Protein: CASNTARYGYTF.

This clone was seen just once. This sequence joins TRBV19 and TRBJ2-3; D gene uncertain. This CDR3 region has 13 residues. V dropped 4 bases and J dropped 5 bases, with 10 bases sitting between them. CDR1 is LNHDA and CDR2 is SQIVND in the germline V gene (reference sequence). CDR3 sequence reads: CASSTRVKDTQYF. The CDR3 DNA follows: TGTGCCAGTAGTACCCGGGTAAAAGATACGCAGTATTTT. Together with reference TRBV19 and TRBJ2-3, the CDR3 gives the full variable domain: DGGITQSPKYLFRKEGQNVTLSCEQNLNHDAMYWYRQDPGQGLRLIYYSQIVNDFQKGDIAEGYSVSREKKESFPLTVTSAQKNPTAFYLCASSTRVKDTQYFGPGTRLTVL.

V is TRBV4-3 and J is TRBJ1-1, with 7 bases aligning to TRBD1. The CDR3 contains 15 residues. Germline loops: CDR1 LGHNA, CDR2 YSLEER. V lost 4 bases to trimming and J lost 1 base; unmatched junction nucleotides: 6. CDR3 nucleotides: TGCGCCAGCAGCCCGTCAACAGGGGAGAACACTGAAGCTTTCTTT. It translates to CASSPSTGENTEAFF.

The chain is built from TRBV27 and TRBJ2-3; D perhaps matches TRBD2 (6 bases). The CDR3 has 14 amino acids. With 6 bases removed from V and 1 base from J, the gap between germline ends came to 11 bases. Germline CDR1 is MNHEY and CDR2 is SMNVEV (reference sequence). The DNA for the CDR3 is TGTGCCAGCAGGGGATTAGCGGGCACAGATACGCAGTATTTT. It encodes CASRGLAGTDTQYF.

This clone was seen once. CDR3 nucleotide sequence: TGTGCCAGCAGCCTGTCCGGGACAGGGGGCGCCAGTCTCACAGATACGCAGTATTTT. This gives the protein CASSLSGTGGASLTDTQYF. The rearrangement joins TRBV4-2 to TRBJ2-3; 12 bases align to TRBD1. The germline V gene has CDR1 LGHNA and CDR2 YNFKEQ. With V trimmed by 4 bases and J by 2 bases, 13 bases remained unmatched. The CDR3 consists of 19 residues.

V and J are TRBV28 and TRBJ2-5; 7 bases are a match to TRBD2. The V gene end was trimmed by 6 bases and the J gene end by 4 bases; junction bases not matched to a gene: 5. Germline V gene sequence: CDR1 MDHEN, CDR2 SYDVKM. The CDR3 has 13 residues. CDR3 coding DNA: TGTGCCAGCAGCCGCGGGGGTGGAGAGACCCAGTACTTC. Translated: CASSRGGGETQYF. Using reference TRBV28 and TRBJ2-5 for the parts outside the CDR3, the full variable domain is DVKVTQSSRYLVKRTGEKVFLECVQDMDHENMFWYRQDPGLGLRLIYFSYDVKMKEKGDIPEGYSVSREKKERFSLILESASTNQTSMYLCASSRGGGETQYFGPGTRLLVL.

This clone has ten or more counts. The chain carries TRBV28 and TRBJ1-2; tentatively, D is TRBD1 (6 bases). Trimming removed 3 bases at V and 5 bases at J, with 16 bases between. The germline V gene has CDR1 MDHEN and CDR2 SYDVKM. The CDR3 contains 15 residues. The CDR3 loop is CASSFQSTGGYGYTF. CDR3 nucleotides: TGTGCCAGCAGTTTCCAATCGACAGGAGGTTATGGCTACACCTTC.

This chain links TRBV29-1 with TRBJ2-2, with 8 bases aligning to TRBD2. The V gene's germline CDR1 is SQVTM and CDR2 ANQGSEA. The CDR3 spans 14 residues. The ends lost 4 bases at V and 7 bases at J; junction bases unmatched: 8. CDR3 DNA sequence: TGCAGCGTTGCGACGACTAGCGCTAGCGGGGAGCTGTTTTTT. Its protein product is CSVATTSASGELFF.

DNA of the CDR3: TGTGCCACCCACCTGGACCCACAGGCTTACAATGAGCAGTTCTTC. Encoded protein: CATHLDPQAYNEQFF. The chain is built from TRBV10-3 and TRBJ2-1; D possibly corresponds to TRBD1 (5 bases). Trimming removed 10 bases at V and 4 bases at J, with 20 bases between. The CDR3 sequence is 15 residues long. Germline CDR1 ENHRY, CDR2 SYGVKD.

J is TRBJ1-1 and V is TRBV7-9; possible D gene TRBD1, 6 bases. The V gene's germline CDR1 is SEHNR and CDR2 FQNEAQ (reference sequence). The CDR3 contains 14 residues. Trimming stripped 5 bases from V and 4 bases from J, with 14 bases between. The CDR3 bases are TGTGCCAGCAGCCCACAGGGAAGGGCCACTGAAGCTTTCTTT. This translates into CASSPQGRATEAFF.

The chain combines TRBV29-1 with TRBJ2-3; a possible D gene is TRBD2 (5 bases). The CDR3 consists of 12 residues. Looked up from germline, CDR1 is SQVTM and CDR2 is ANQGSEA. V lost 0 bases to trimming and J lost 5 bases, with 6 bases between them. CDR3 sequence: CSVEDGGDTQYF. As DNA, the CDR3 is TGCAGCGTTGAAGATGGAGGAGATACGCAGTATTTT.

The V and J genes are TRBV27 and TRBJ1-1; no clear D. V lost 4 bases and J lost 0, with 6 bases in between. Germline lookup yields CDR1 MNHEY and CDR2 SMNVEV (reference sequence). The CDR3 totals 13 residues. The CDR3 is CASSYRLNTEAFF. The DNA for the CDR3 is TGTGCCAGCAGTTACAGATTGAACACTGAAGCTTTCTTT.

The chain employs TRBV27 and TRBJ2-3; TRBD2 agrees at 11 bases. The CDR3 consists of 17 residues. V was clipped by 6 bases and J by 4 bases; unmatched bases: 12. Germline CDR1 reads MNHEY; CDR2 reads SMNVEV (reference sequence). CDR3: CASSPGTSGWEADTQYF. The CDR3 region has the DNA TGTGCCAGCAGCCCCGGGACTAGCGGTTGGGAGGCAGATACGCAGTATTTT.

The chain carries TRBV11-3 and TRBJ2-1; 9 bases line up with TRBD1. The germline V gene encodes CDR1 SGHNT and CDR2 YENEEA. Trimming cost V 1 base and J 6 bases; bases outside gene matches: 4. The CDR3 extends over 15 amino acids. The CDR3 loop reads CASSLGQGGTNEQFF. For the CDR3, the DNA is TGTGCCAGCAGCTTAGGACAGGGGGGGACCAATGAGCAGTTCTTC.

The chain carries TRBV9 and TRBJ2-6; no reliable D call. V lost 7 bases to trimming and J lost 0 bases, with 11 bases between them. This CDR3 region has 15 residues. Germline CDR1 reads SGDLS; CDR2 reads YYNGEE. CDR3 sequence reads: CASAQANSGANVLTF. In DNA form, the CDR3 reads TGTGCCAGCGCCCAGGCAAACTCTGGGGCCAACGTCCTGACTTTC.

This clone was seen a single time. V and J are TRBV10-3 and TRBJ1-1, with 10 bases lining up with TRBD1. The V gene end was trimmed by 6 bases and the J gene end by 6 bases; junction bases not matched to a gene: 4. Germline V gene data show CDR1 as ENHRY and CDR2 as SYGVKD. This CDR3 is 13 amino acids long. The CDR3 loop is CAIRDRGDSEAFF. As DNA, the CDR3 is TGTGCCATCAGGGACAGGGGGGACTCTGAAGCTTTCTTT.

This chain connects TRBV7-3 to TRBJ2-3; unclear D gene. The CDR3 consists of 13 residues. The germline V gene encodes CDR1 SGHTA and CDR2 FQGTGA. V lost 2 bases and J lost 3, with 6 bases in between. The CDR3 DNA is TGTGCCAGCAGCTTAGAGGTGACAGATACGCAGTATTTT. This encodes CASSLEVTDTQYF.

The chain uses TRBV5-8 and TRBJ2-2; maybe TRBD2 (5 bases). The CDR3 has 14 residues. The V gene lost 7 bases and the J gene lost 0 bases, with 10 bases spanning the gap. Germline V gene sequence: CDR1 SGHTS, CDR2 YDEGEE. The CDR3 reads CASRTVSNTGELFF. For the CDR3, the DNA is TGTGCCAGCCGGACTGTCTCGAACACCGGGGAGCTGTTTTTT. Variable domain in full (rest from reference TRBV5-8 and TRBJ2-2): EAGVTQSPTHLIKTRGQQATLRCSPISGHTSVYWYQQALGLGLQFLLWYDEGEERNRGNFPPRFSGRQFPNYSSELNVNALELEDSALYLCASRTVSNTGELFFGEGSRLTVL.